This record looks at one T cell receptor beta chain sequence and its context. Its specificity is unknown. The sample belongs to a study of post-analysis software for immune sequencing data. Losses at the gene ends were 7 bases for V and 3 bases for J; bases not matched to a gene: 11. The CDR3 is 17 amino acids. The V gene's germline CDR1 is MDHEN and CDR2 SYDVKM. Unique-molecular-identifier-tagged TCR beta cDNA libraries were used. TCRdb ran MiXCR on the PCR reads and lists one entry per CDR3 protein. The sample lists 150,000 to 200,000 distinct CDR3 sequences, 30% seen once, with 1.5% in the top ten. Study-level results: A significant reduction in normalized Chao1 diversity was observed in multiple sclerosis patients versus controls. TRBV5-6, TRBV5-1 and TRBV20-1 were among several TRBV segments more frequent in patients than controls.

The chain joins TRBV28 to TRBJ2-7, with 14 positions matching TRBD2. The receptor comes from a girl between 5 and 17 years old with multiple sclerosis. The sequenced material came from blood. CDR3 nucleotide sequence: TGTGCCAGCAACCTCGGAGGACTAGCGGGAGGCTGCTACGAGCAGTACTTC. Translated, it gives CASNLGGLAGGCYEQYF.